The 12 T cell receptor beta chains presented below share a single source sample, sequenced in a study of cytomegalovirus exposure and HLA in healthy donors. Amplification used 60 Vbeta primers and 13 Jbeta primers. Here immunoSEQ multiplex PCR was the method, and the copy in TCRdb shows in-frame clones only, minus some. The sample carries approximately 140,000 clones, under 80% recorded once. Sequencing input: PBMCs. The receptors derive from a male donor in good health and CMV-seronegative.

The rearrangement joins TRBV5-4 to TRBJ1-2; D not resolved. Germline loops: CDR1 SGHNT, CDR2 YYREEE (reference sequence). V lost 0 bases, J lost 4 bases, and 16 bases lay in between. This CDR3 is built from 16 residues. The CDR3 coding sequence is TGTGCCAGCAGCTTGGGCAGCGGCGGCGGCACCTATGGCTACACCTTC. It codes for CASSLGSGGGTYGYTF. Full variable domain (missing parts from reference TRBV5-4 and TRBJ1-2): ETGVTQSPTHLIKTRGQQVTLRCSSQSGHNTVSWYQQALGQGPQFIFQYYREEENGRGNFPPRFSGLQFPNYSSELNVNALELDDSALYLCASSLGSGGGTYGYTFGSGTRLTVV.

This clone was counted only a few times. This chain connects TRBV5-5 to TRBJ1-5; possible D gene TRBD1, 5 bases. Trimming removed 0 bases at V and 6 bases at J, with 13 bases between. Germline assignment: CDR1 SGHKS and CDR2 YYEKEE (reference sequence). There are 15 residues in the CDR3. The CDR3 is CASSLGSGVSQPQHF. The CDR3 bases are TGTGCCAGCAGCTTGGGGTCGGGGGTGAGTCAGCCCCAGCATTTT.

The rearrangement links TRBV5-1 to TRBJ2-5; TRBD1 matches at 7 bases. The ends lost 3 bases at V and 4 bases at J; junction bases unmatched: 6. Germline V gene lookup returns CDR1 SGHRS and CDR2 YFSETQ. The CDR3 runs 14 residues. This chain's CDR3 is CASSSLTGRETQYF. In nucleotides, the CDR3 is TGCGCCAGCAGCTCCTTGACAGGGCGAGAGACCCAGTACTTC. The whole variable domain, filled in from reference TRBV5-1 and TRBJ2-5, reads KAGVTQTPRYLIKTRGQQVTLSCSPISGHRSVSWYQQTPGQGLQFLFEYFSETQRNKGNFPGRFSGRQFSNSRSEMNVSTLELGDSALYLCASSSLTGRETQYFGPGTRLLVL.

The rearrangement uses TRBV7-6 and TRBJ2-1, with 10 bases lining up with TRBD1. Germline loops: CDR1 SGHVS, CDR2 FNYEAQ. The ends lost 5 bases at V and 6 bases at J; junction bases unmatched: 7. The CDR3 loop spans 15 amino acids. CDR3 residues: CASSLPGQGINEQFF. As DNA, the CDR3 is TGTGCCAGCAGCCTACCGGGACAGGGGATCAATGAGCAGTTCTTC.

This chain links TRBV6-1 with TRBJ1-5; D unresolved. Germline V gene lookup returns CDR1 MNHNS and CDR2 SASEGT. This CDR3 is built from 15 residues. The V end lost 2 bases, the J end lost 0 bases, and 8 bases lay between the germline ends. The CDR3 nucleotides are TGTGCCAGCAGTGAACCCTTTTATAGCAATCAGCCCCAGCATTTT. This sequence encodes CASSEPFYSNQPQHF.

J is TRBJ1-4 and V is TRBV6-5; 8 nucleotides match TRBD1. CDR1 is MNHEY, CDR2 SVGAGI, per germline. The J segment lost 6 bases and the V segment lost 0 bases, leaving 3 bases of the junction unmatched. This CDR3 region has 15 residues. CDR3 nucleotide sequence: TGTGCCAGCAGTTACTCGCCAGGGGGCGATGAAAAACTGTTTTTT. Protein product: CASSYSPGGDEKLFF.

The gene calls are TRBV30 and TRBJ1-4, with D uncertain. There are 10 residues in the CDR3. The V end was cut by 7 bases, the J end by 4 bases, with 4 bases between. Germline V gene sequence: CDR1 GTSNPN, CDR2 SVGIG (reference sequence). CDR3 sequence reads: CASRNEKLFF. The CDR3 DNA sequence: TGTGCCTCCCGTAATGAAAAACTGTTTTTT.

This rearrangement joins TRBV19 to TRBJ1-6; 9 nucleotides line up with TRBD1. The CDR3 is 15 residues long. V was clipped by 1 base and J by 5 bases; unmatched bases: 0. Germline CDR1 reads LNHDA; CDR2 reads SQIVND (reference sequence). CDR3 amino acids: CASSIGDRDNSPLHF. In DNA, the CDR3 is TGTGCCAGTAGTATAGGGGACAGGGATAATTCACCCCTCCACTTT. Looking up the rest from reference TRBV19 and TRBJ1-6 gives the full variable domain: DGGITQSPKYLFRKEGQNVTLSCEQNLNHDAMYWYRQDPGQGLRLIYYSQIVNDFQKGDIAEGYSVSREKKESFPLTVTSAQKNPTAFYLCASSIGDRDNSPLHFGNGTRLTVT.

The chain is built from TRBV5-6 and TRBJ2-7, with D possibly TRBD2 on 6 matching bases. Germline CDR1 reads SGHDT; CDR2 reads YYEEEE. There are 12 residues in the CDR3. Trimming removed 4 bases at V and 2 bases at J, with 7 bases between. The CDR3 DNA sequence: TGTGCCAGCAGCCGCGGGACCTACGAGCAGTACTTC. Its protein product is CASSRGTYEQYF.

The chain joins TRBV27 to TRBJ2-3; 10 bases agree with TRBD2. This CDR3 comprises 17 residues. V lost 2 bases, J lost 4 bases, and 9 bases stayed unmatched. The germline gives CDR1 MNHEY, CDR2 SMNVEV (reference sequence). CDR3 coding DNA: TGTGCCAGCAGTTTAGGTGTTAGCGGGGGGCCCCCAGATACGCAGTATTTT. Translation: CASSLGVSGGPPDTQYF.

V is TRBV4-1 and J is TRBJ2-2; 8 bases fit TRBD2. The length of the CDR3 is 14 residues. Germline V gene data show CDR1 as MGHRA and CDR2 as YSYEKL. With 4 bases clipped from V and 6 bases from J, the junction kept 4 bases outside the gene matches. The CDR3 loop is CASSPPGRAGELFF. The DNA for the CDR3 is TGCGCCAGCAGCCCTCCCGGGAGGGCCGGGGAGCTGTTTTTT.

The rearrangement links TRBV11-2 to TRBJ2-7; D may be TRBD1 (6 bases). CDR3 length: 15 residues. Germline-derived CDR1 and CDR2 are SGHAT and FQNNGV. Trimming took off 5 bases at V and 0 bases at J, with 14 bases between the two ends. CDR3 coding DNA: TGTGCCAGCAGCGGGGGACAACCCCGCTCCTACGAGCAGTACTTC. Its protein product is CASSGGQPRSYEQYF.